Listed below are T cell receptor beta chains from one sample, sequenced in a study of early T cells in non-severe SARS-CoV-2 infection. TCRdb itself ran the 5' RACE reads through MiXCR, one entry per CDR3 protein. The table lists roughly 60,000 distinct CDR3 sequences, about 11% of them singletons. The starting material was whole blood, obtained at baseline. These receptors all come from an adult who was a healthcare worker with PCR-confirmed SARS-CoV-2 infection or an uninfected control (not recorded which). The CDR3 runs from the conserved cysteine through the conserved F or W. A D gene is named only where the DNA matches it firmly. Clone size is stated in some rows and not others, as once, few, many or a class when expanded.

clone_size	cdr3_length	j_call	d_call	v_call	cdr3_aa	cdr3_nt
.	15	TRBJ2-7	TRBD1	TRBV29-1	CSVTGQGLTGSEQYF	TGCAGCGTGACTGGACAGGGGTTGACGGGTAGCGAGCAGTACTTC
.	17	TRBJ2-6	.	TRBV12-3/TRBV12-4	CASSLGPIGSGANVLTF	TGTGCCAGCAGTTTGGGGCCCATTGGCTCTGGGGCCAACGTCCTGACTTTC
few	14	TRBJ1-4	.	TRBV4-1	CASSQDGGGEKLFF	TGCGCCAGCAGCCAAGATGGGGGTGGAGAAAAACTGTTTTTT
.	14	TRBJ2-1	.	TRBV5-1	CASSLDPGINEQFF	TGCGCCAGCAGCTTGGATCCGGGGATAAATGAGCAGTTCTTC
.	15	TRBJ1-1	.	TRBV7-9	CASSFVRGSNTEAFF	TGTGCCAGCAGCTTTGTAAGGGGATCGAACACTGAAGCTTTCTTT
few	13	TRBJ1-1	TRBD1	TRBV10-1	CASSHGTASEAFF	TGCGCCAGCAGTCACGGGACAGCCAGTGAAGCTTTCTTT
.	15	TRBJ2-1	.	TRBV9	CASSVGLFQYNEQFF	TGTGCCAGCAGCGTAGGGCTGTTCCAATACAATGAGCAGTTCTTC
many	15	TRBJ1-1	.	TRBV28	CASSLWGQSNTEAFF	TGTGCCAGCAGTTTATGGGGGCAGTCGAACACTGAAGCTTTCTTT
few	14	TRBJ2-7	TRBD1	TRBV2	CASRDRGPSSEQYF	TGTGCCAGCCGAGACAGGGGGCCTTCCTCAGAGCAGTACTTC
few	12	TRBJ2-7	.	TRBV20-1	CSASGVSYEQYF	TGCAGTGCTAGCGGGGTTTCCTACGAGCAGTACTTC
few	14	TRBJ2-7	.	TRBV7-9	CASSGGRTSYEQYF	TGTGCCAGCAGCGGGGGCCGAACATCCTACGAGCAGTACTTC
once	14	TRBJ1-4	.	TRBV6-1	CASSRRVWNEKLFF	TGTGCCAGCAGCCGCAGGGTATGGAATGAAAAACTGTTTTTT
.	15	TRBJ1-1	.	TRBV20-1	CSARPERTANTEAFF	TGCAGTGCTAGACCGGAACGGACAGCAAACACTGAAGCTTTCTTT
.	14	TRBJ1-6	.	TRBV5-4	CASSSWTDNSPLHF	TGTGCCAGCTCGTCCTGGACGGATAATTCACCCCTCCACTTT
many	14	TRBJ2-2	.	TRBV12-3/TRBV12-4	CASSLRSNTGELFF	TGTGCCAGCAGTTTAAGGTCGAACACCGGGGAGCTGTTTTTT
.	14	TRBJ2-7	.	TRBV6-6	CASSYRGGSGEQYF	TGTGCCAGCAGTTACCGCGGCGGCTCCGGCGAGCAGTACTTC
few	13	TRBJ1-2	.	TRBV20-1	CSARDRAAPGYTF	TGCAGTGCTAGAGATAGGGCAGCCCCGGGCTACACCTTC
.	17	TRBJ1-6	.	TRBV6-6	CASSYSVLAGSNSPLHF	TGTGCCAGCAGTTACTCGGTTCTTGCAGGGAGTAATTCACCCCTCCACTTT
.	17	TRBJ2-7	.	TRBV6-2/TRBV6-3	CASSYSTGSGGFNEQYF	TGTGCCAGCAGTTACTCCACCGGGTCAGGTGGTTTCAACGAGCAGTACTTC
many	15	TRBJ2-7	TRBD2	TRBV6-5	CASSKPGLGGYEQYF	TGTGCCAGCAGTAAACCGGGACTAGGGGGTTACGAGCAGTACTTC
.	14	TRBJ2-7	TRBD1	TRBV28	CASSVAGTGGEQYF	TGTGCCAGCAGTGTCGCGGGGACAGGGGGCGAGCAGTACTTC
many	16	TRBJ1-3	.	TRBV10-3	CAIQAPGTLDGNTIYF	TGTGCCATCCAAGCCCCCGGGACATTGGACGGAAACACCATATATTTT
.	15	TRBJ1-2	TRBD1	TRBV5-1	CASSFSGTGNYGYTF	TGCGCCAGCAGCTTTTCCGGGACAGGGAACTATGGCTACACCTTC
many	15	TRBJ1-1	.	TRBV6-1	CASSEDPSGRTEAFF	TGTGCCAGCAGTGAAGACCCTTCCGGGCGCACTGAAGCTTTCTTT
many	11	TRBJ2-7	.	TRBV12-3/TRBV12-4	CASSRQYEQYF	TGTGCCAGCAGTCGACAGTACGAGCAGTACTTC
few	13	TRBJ2-5	.	TRBV12-3/TRBV12-4	CASRRDSQETQYF	TGTGCCAGTAGGAGGGACAGTCAAGAGACCCAGTACTTC
few	15	TRBJ1-6	.	TRBV12-3/TRBV12-4	CASSPQGVGNSPLHF	TGTGCCAGCAGTCCACAGGGTGTGGGGAATTCACCCCTCCACTTT
.	15	TRBJ2-1	.	TRBV7-6	CASSFTQLSYNEQFF	TGTGCCAGCAGCTTTACCCAGCTCTCCTACAATGAGCAGTTCTTC
few	15	TRBJ2-3	TRBD1	TRBV20-1	CSADHRGPDTDTQYF	TGCAGTGCTGACCACAGGGGCCCCGACACAGATACGCAGTATTTT
.	17	TRBJ1-5	.	TRBV12-3/TRBV12-4	CASSLGNLGVGSQPQHF	TGTGCCAGCAGTTTGGGTAATTTAGGGGTCGGATCCCAGCCCCAGCATTTT
.	14	TRBJ2-2	TRBD1	TRBV7-6	CVSSPTGVHGELFF	TGTGTCAGCAGCCCGACAGGGGTTCACGGGGAGCTGTTTTTT
many	14	TRBJ1-2	TRBD1	TRBV11-2	CASSRTGVFYGYTF	TGTGCCAGCAGCCGGACAGGGGTTTTCTATGGCTACACCTTC
few	16	TRBJ1-3	.	TRBV12-3/TRBV12-4	CASSLKGGHSGNTIYF	TGTGCCAGCAGTTTAAAGGGCGGGCACTCTGGAAACACCATATATTTT
many	12	TRBJ2-3	.	TRBV19	CASNRPTDTQYF	TGTGCCAGTAATCGGCCAACAGATACGCAGTATTTT
.	15	TRBJ1-3	.	TRBV7-2	CASSLGPGSGNTIYF	TGTGCCAGCAGCTTAGGGCCAGGGTCTGGAAACACCATATATTTT
.	13	TRBJ1-1	.	TRBV6-4	CASSQQVNTEAFF	TGTGCCAGCAGTCAACAGGTGAACACTGAAGCTTTCTTT
few	14	TRBJ2-5	TRBD2	TRBV9	CASSVGLAGETQYF	TGTGCCAGCAGCGTAGGACTAGCGGGGGAGACCCAGTACTTC
.	12	TRBJ2-1	.	TRBV18	CASSKGTAEQFF	TGTGCCAGCTCAAAAGGGACGGCGGAGCAGTTCTTC
few	12	TRBJ1-2	.	TRBV2	CASSPASTGYTF	TGTGCCAGCAGTCCTGCCTCCACCGGCTACACCTTC
.	15	TRBJ2-3	.	TRBV7-6	CASSQSGGPSDTQYF	TGTGCCAGCAGCCAATCAGGGGGGCCATCAGATACGCAGTATTTT
.	12	TRBJ1-1	.	TRBV29-1	CSVGAGNTEAFF	TGCAGCGTTGGGGCAGGGAACACTGAAGCTTTCTTT
few	17	TRBJ1-1	TRBD1	TRBV18	CASSPNPPGQGLTEAFF	TGTGCCAGCTCACCCAACCCACCAGGACAGGGTTTGACTGAAGCTTTCTTT
few	13	TRBJ2-5	.	TRBV20-1	CSARRPSEETQYF	TGCAGTGCTAGAAGACCCTCTGAAGAGACCCAGTACTTC
many	18	TRBJ2-1	TRBD2	TRBV6-6	CASSYLLAGSIEFDEQFF	TGTGCCAGCAGTTACCTTCTAGCGGGGTCGATCGAGTTTGATGAGCAGTTCTTC
many	17	TRBJ2-2	TRBD2	TRBV4-3	CASSQGGIIGGAGELFF	TGCGCCAGCAGCCAAGGCGGAATAATCGGGGGGGCCGGGGAGCTGTTTTTT